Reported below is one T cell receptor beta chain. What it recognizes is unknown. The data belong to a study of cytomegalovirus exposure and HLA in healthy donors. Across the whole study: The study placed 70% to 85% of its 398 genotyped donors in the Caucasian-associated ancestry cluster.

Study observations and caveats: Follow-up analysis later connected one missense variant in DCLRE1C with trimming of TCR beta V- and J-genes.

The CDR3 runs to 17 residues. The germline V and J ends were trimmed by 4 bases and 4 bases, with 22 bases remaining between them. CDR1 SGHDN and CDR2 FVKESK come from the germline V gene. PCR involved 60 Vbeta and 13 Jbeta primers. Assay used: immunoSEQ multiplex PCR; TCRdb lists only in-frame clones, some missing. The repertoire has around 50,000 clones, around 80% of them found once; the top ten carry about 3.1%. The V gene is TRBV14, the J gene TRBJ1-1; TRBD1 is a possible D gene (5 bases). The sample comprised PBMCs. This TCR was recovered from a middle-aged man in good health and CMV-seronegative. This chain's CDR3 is CASSPRSTAGLGTEAFF. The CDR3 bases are TGTGCCAGCAGCCCCCGATCGACAGCGGGTTTGGGCACTGAAGCTTTCTTT.